This entry lists 20 T cell receptor beta chains sequenced from one sample in a study of T cells in Graves' hyperthyroidism and ophthalmopathy. The CDR3 regions of TCR beta were amplified from RNA transcripts. The TCR CDR3 first-round RT-PCR relied on the HTBI primer set. MiXCR was run by TCRdb on the multiplex PCR reads, yielding one entry per CDR3 protein. The sample records hundreds of thousands of distinct CDR3 sequences, roughly 14% being singletons. Sequences were obtained from blood. These receptors all come from a woman aged 35 to 49 with Graves' ophthalmopathy.

This chain connects TRBV11-2 to TRBJ2-4; TRBD1 agrees at 10 bases. The CDR3 length is 17 residues. Per the germline V gene, CDR1 is SGHAT and CDR2 is FQNNGV. V lost 1 base and J lost 2; bases outside the gene matches: 5. CDR3 region: CASSLVRQGASKNIQYF. The DNA of the CDR3 is TGTGCCAGCAGCTTAGTCCGACAGGGGGCCTCCAAAAACATTCAGTACTTC.

The chain recombines TRBV10-3 with TRBJ2-7; a possible D gene is TRBD2 (6 bases). V shed 3 bases and J shed 1 base, with 10 bases lying between them. There are 14 residues in the CDR3. Germline-derived CDR1 and CDR2 are ENHRY and SYGVKD. CDR3 sequence: CAISEHSGSYEQYF. The CDR3 DNA reads as TGTGCCATCAGTGAACACAGCGGGTCCTACGAGCAGTACTTC.

This clonotype was detected ten times or more. This rearrangement joins TRBV29-1 to TRBJ2-7; TRBD1 aligns across 8 bases. The CDR3 extends over 12 amino acids. Looked up from germline, CDR1 is SQVTM and CDR2 is ANQGSEA. CDR3 sequence (DNA): TGCAGTATAGGACAGGGCGTCTACGAGCAGTACTTC. It is translated as CSIGQGVYEQYF.

J is TRBJ1-1 and V is TRBV7-3; the D gene is possibly TRBD1 (5 bases). Germline V CDR1 and CDR2: SGHTA, FQGTGA. This CDR3 is 14 amino acids long. V was pared by 6 bases and J by 2 bases, with 13 bases between. The CDR3 region has the DNA TGTGCCAGCAGGAAGGGGAGCGCTAACACTGAAGCTTTCTTT. Translation gives CASRKGSANTEAFF.

This rearrangement joins TRBV6-5 to TRBJ2-7; D might be TRBD2 (6 bases). This CDR3 is built from 15 residues. Germline V gives CDR1 MNHEY, CDR2 SVGAGI. The V end lost 2 bases, the J end lost 1 base, and 12 bases lay between the germline ends. The CDR3 region has the DNA TGTGCCAGCAGTTACGCGGGACTTCAGTCCTACGAGCAGTACTTC. Residues: CASSYAGLQSYEQYF.

V gene TRBV20-1 combines with J gene TRBJ2-1; perhaps TRBD2 as D (5 bases). Germline V gives CDR1 DFQATT, CDR2 SNEGSKA (reference sequence). Trimming pared 6 bases from V and 6 bases from J, leaving 9 bases between. The CDR3 is 11 residues long. The CDR3 reads CSARAGNEQFF. The CDR3 DNA is TGCAGTGCGAGGGCGGGCAATGAGCAGTTCTTC.

CDR3 protein: CSASRGVYNSPLHF. The CDR3 DNA sequence: TGCAGTGCTAGCAGGGGCGTTTATAATTCACCCCTCCACTTT. The chain recombines TRBV20-1 with TRBJ1-6, with TRBD1 as a possible D gene (6 bases). V lost 3 bases to trimming and J lost 4 bases, with 10 bases between them. The V gene's germline CDR1 is DFQATT and CDR2 SNEGSKA (reference sequence). The CDR3 is 14 residues long.

This clonotype was seen repeatedly, ten times or more. The V gene is TRBV6-1, the J gene TRBJ2-2; unclear D gene. V lost 6 bases and J lost 1, with 9 bases in between. The germline gives CDR1 MNHNS, CDR2 SASEGT. This CDR3 comprises 14 residues. The chain's CDR3 is CASSVILNTGELFF. Written as DNA, the CDR3 is TGTGCCAGCAGCGTCATCCTGAACACCGGGGAGCTGTTTTTT.

In its sample, this clonotype was seen many times. The chain recombines TRBV6-2 or TRBV6-3 with TRBJ1-2; D is possibly TRBD1 (6 bases). This CDR3 is built from 13 residues. CDR1 and CDR2 from the germline V gene are MNHEY and SVGEGT. V lost 5 bases, J lost 4 bases, and 11 bases lay in between. As DNA, the CDR3 is TGTGCCAGCAGTCCCAGGGGATTCTATGGCTACACCTTC. As protein: CASSPRGFYGYTF.

This clonotype was counted many times. The chain couples TRBV6-1 to TRBJ1-5; TRBD1 agrees at 7 bases. This CDR3 comprises 15 residues. Trimming took 1 base from V and 6 from J; bases not matched to a gene: 6. Germline V gives CDR1 MNHNS, CDR2 SASEGT. CDR3 in amino acids: CASSEGEGAFQPQHF. The DNA for the CDR3 is TGTGCCAGCAGTGAAGGGGAGGGGGCATTTCAGCCCCAGCATTTT.

This clonotype was detected ten times or more. V and J are TRBV6-5 and TRBJ2-4; D is undetermined. The germline V gene encodes CDR1 MNHEY and CDR2 SVGAGI. Trimming took off 3 bases at V and 0 bases at J, with 9 bases between the two ends. This CDR3 has 15 residues. CDR3 coding DNA: TGTGCCAGCAGTTATGACGGTTCAGCCAAAAACATTCAGTACTTC. It codes for CASSYDGSAKNIQYF.

This clonotype was seen ten or more times. The CDR3 DNA follows: TGTGCCAGCAGCCCAACTCCCCGACAGCCCCAGCATTTT. Protein sequence: CASSPTPRQPQHF. The chain recombines TRBV7-8 with TRBJ1-5; D is uncertain. The germline V gene encodes CDR1 SGHVS and CDR2 FQNEAQ. This CDR3 contains 13 residues. Trimming left V 5 bases short and J 7 bases short, with 12 bases between.

This clonotype occurred a few times. The chain recombines TRBV5-6 with TRBJ2-4; D is unclear. The CDR3 runs 12 residues. CDR1 and CDR2 from the germline V gene are SGHDT and YYEEEE. Trimming shortened V by 0 bases and J by 8 bases, and 6 bases separated the two germline ends. CDR3 nucleotides: TGTGCCAGCAGCTTGGGTTTGGACATTCAGTACTTC. This sequence encodes CASSLGLDIQYF.

Ten or more counts support this clonotype. V is TRBV5-8 and J is TRBJ2-5; 11 positions match TRBD2. CDR1 and CDR2 (germline): SGHTS, YDEGEE. Trimming took 6 bases from V and 5 from J; bases not matched to a gene: 9. CDR3 length: 15 residues. CDR3 sequence: CASNERLAGKETQYF. The DNA for the CDR3 is TGTGCCAGCAACGAAAGACTAGCGGGAAAGGAGACCCAGTACTTC.

This clonotype was observed a few times. The chain carries TRBV27 and TRBJ2-4; TRBD2 is a possible D gene (7 bases). CDR3 length: 19 residues. Germline V CDR1 and CDR2: MNHEY, SMNVEV (reference sequence). V lost 8 bases and J 4 bases, leaving 30 bases between the germline ends. CDR3 in amino acids: CASPARGPGAGEPKNIQYF. As DNA, the CDR3 is TGTGCCAGCCCAGCCCGGGGGCCCGGGGCGGGAGAGCCGAAAAACATTCAGTACTTC.

In this sample, this clonotype turned up many times. This sequence joins TRBV7-3 and TRBJ1-1; D is perhaps TRBD1 (5 bases). Germline CDR1 reads SGHTA; CDR2 reads FQGTGA. The length of the CDR3 is 14 residues. V lost 6 bases, J lost 4 bases, and 15 bases lay in between. CDR3 DNA sequence: TGTGCCAGCAGTGAACAGGTGTGGGGCACTGAAGCTTTCTTT. This sequence encodes CASSEQVWGTEAFF.

This clonotype was seen more than once but under ten times. This rearrangement joins TRBV7-9 to TRBJ2-2; D gene unclear. The length of the CDR3 is 14 residues. Germline values: CDR1 SEHNR, CDR2 FQNEAQ (reference sequence). V lost 2 bases to trimming and J lost 5 bases, with 9 bases between them. The CDR3 DNA follows: TGTGCCAGCAGCTTATTTTACGGGACCGGGGAGCTGTTTTTT. It codes for CASSLFYGTGELFF.

The chain uses TRBV30 and TRBJ2-5; 12 nucleotides line up with TRBD2. The CDR3 contains 14 residues. Germline CDR1 reads GTSNPN; CDR2 reads SVGIG (reference sequence). Trimming removed 3 bases from V and 2 bases from J; junction bases left unmatched: 1. CDR3 coding DNA: TGTGCCTGGAGGACTAGCGGGGGTCAAGAGACCCAGTACTTC. Its translation: CAWRTSGGQETQYF. Looking up the rest from reference TRBV30 and TRBJ2-5 gives the full variable domain: SQTIHQWPATLVQPVGSPLSLECTVEGTSNPNLYWYRQAAGRGLQLLFYSVGIGQISSEVPQNLSASRPQDRQFILSSKKLLLSDSGFYLCAWRTSGGQETQYFGPGTRLLVL.

The chain couples TRBV24-1 to TRBJ2-7, with D maybe TRBD1 (6 bases). The CDR3 runs 13 residues. The V end was cut by 2 bases, the J end by 4 bases, with 8 bases between. Germline V gives CDR1 KGHDR, CDR2 SFDVKD. The CDR3 here is CATSDSQGYEQYF. The CDR3 DNA reads TGTGCCACCAGTGATTCTCAGGGGTACGAGCAGTACTTC.

A few counts support this clonotype. This chain connects TRBV2 to TRBJ1-2, with unresolved D. Germline CDR1 and CDR2: SNHLY and FYNNEI. Trimming stripped 1 base from V and 4 bases from J, with 16 bases between. This CDR3 has 16 amino acids. CDR3 residues: CASSEELGIGGYGYTF. For the CDR3, the DNA is TGTGCCAGCAGTGAAGAGTTAGGGATTGGAGGCTATGGCTACACCTTC.